This entry describes one TCR beta chain. Its antigen is currently unknown. Researchers used the Oncomine TCR Beta short-read assay to sequence DNA from cultured CD4+ T cells. After culture, CD4+ T cells served as the source for genomic DNA extraction. TCRdb independently ran MiXCR on the PCR reads; one entry per CDR3 protein. This table has fewer than 7,000 distinct CDR3 sequences, around a third appearing once. Treatment given: approximately 9-day PBMC culture with coronavirus spike peptide pools or control peptides (ViraFEST assay). Those CD4+ T cells from the unexposed donor predate the COVID-19 pandemic (2011-2018). In the ViraFEST assay, peptide-pool expansion preceded TCR sequencing of expanded clonotypes. Four cold-coronavirus spikes and SARS-CoV-2 S/N served to probe CD4+ T cells taken from unexposed donors, cells permitting. This record belongs to a study of vaccination and CD4 T cells after COVID-19. Study summary: Control cultures, each given a CEFX pool, an HIV-1 Nef pool, or no peptide, were included.

This receptor was obtained from a human donor in good health. Sequencing was performed on CD4+ T cells from blood, cultured in vitro.

The CDR3: CASSTGGDQYF. The CDR3 nucleotides read TGTGCCAGCAGCACGGGGGGGGACCAGTACTTC. This chain uses TRBV14 with TRBJ2-5, with TRBD2 matching over 8 bases. The CDR3 is 11 residues long. Germline CDR1 is SGHDN and CDR2 is FVKESK. V lost 5 bases to trimming and J lost 10 bases; unmatched junction nucleotides: 3.